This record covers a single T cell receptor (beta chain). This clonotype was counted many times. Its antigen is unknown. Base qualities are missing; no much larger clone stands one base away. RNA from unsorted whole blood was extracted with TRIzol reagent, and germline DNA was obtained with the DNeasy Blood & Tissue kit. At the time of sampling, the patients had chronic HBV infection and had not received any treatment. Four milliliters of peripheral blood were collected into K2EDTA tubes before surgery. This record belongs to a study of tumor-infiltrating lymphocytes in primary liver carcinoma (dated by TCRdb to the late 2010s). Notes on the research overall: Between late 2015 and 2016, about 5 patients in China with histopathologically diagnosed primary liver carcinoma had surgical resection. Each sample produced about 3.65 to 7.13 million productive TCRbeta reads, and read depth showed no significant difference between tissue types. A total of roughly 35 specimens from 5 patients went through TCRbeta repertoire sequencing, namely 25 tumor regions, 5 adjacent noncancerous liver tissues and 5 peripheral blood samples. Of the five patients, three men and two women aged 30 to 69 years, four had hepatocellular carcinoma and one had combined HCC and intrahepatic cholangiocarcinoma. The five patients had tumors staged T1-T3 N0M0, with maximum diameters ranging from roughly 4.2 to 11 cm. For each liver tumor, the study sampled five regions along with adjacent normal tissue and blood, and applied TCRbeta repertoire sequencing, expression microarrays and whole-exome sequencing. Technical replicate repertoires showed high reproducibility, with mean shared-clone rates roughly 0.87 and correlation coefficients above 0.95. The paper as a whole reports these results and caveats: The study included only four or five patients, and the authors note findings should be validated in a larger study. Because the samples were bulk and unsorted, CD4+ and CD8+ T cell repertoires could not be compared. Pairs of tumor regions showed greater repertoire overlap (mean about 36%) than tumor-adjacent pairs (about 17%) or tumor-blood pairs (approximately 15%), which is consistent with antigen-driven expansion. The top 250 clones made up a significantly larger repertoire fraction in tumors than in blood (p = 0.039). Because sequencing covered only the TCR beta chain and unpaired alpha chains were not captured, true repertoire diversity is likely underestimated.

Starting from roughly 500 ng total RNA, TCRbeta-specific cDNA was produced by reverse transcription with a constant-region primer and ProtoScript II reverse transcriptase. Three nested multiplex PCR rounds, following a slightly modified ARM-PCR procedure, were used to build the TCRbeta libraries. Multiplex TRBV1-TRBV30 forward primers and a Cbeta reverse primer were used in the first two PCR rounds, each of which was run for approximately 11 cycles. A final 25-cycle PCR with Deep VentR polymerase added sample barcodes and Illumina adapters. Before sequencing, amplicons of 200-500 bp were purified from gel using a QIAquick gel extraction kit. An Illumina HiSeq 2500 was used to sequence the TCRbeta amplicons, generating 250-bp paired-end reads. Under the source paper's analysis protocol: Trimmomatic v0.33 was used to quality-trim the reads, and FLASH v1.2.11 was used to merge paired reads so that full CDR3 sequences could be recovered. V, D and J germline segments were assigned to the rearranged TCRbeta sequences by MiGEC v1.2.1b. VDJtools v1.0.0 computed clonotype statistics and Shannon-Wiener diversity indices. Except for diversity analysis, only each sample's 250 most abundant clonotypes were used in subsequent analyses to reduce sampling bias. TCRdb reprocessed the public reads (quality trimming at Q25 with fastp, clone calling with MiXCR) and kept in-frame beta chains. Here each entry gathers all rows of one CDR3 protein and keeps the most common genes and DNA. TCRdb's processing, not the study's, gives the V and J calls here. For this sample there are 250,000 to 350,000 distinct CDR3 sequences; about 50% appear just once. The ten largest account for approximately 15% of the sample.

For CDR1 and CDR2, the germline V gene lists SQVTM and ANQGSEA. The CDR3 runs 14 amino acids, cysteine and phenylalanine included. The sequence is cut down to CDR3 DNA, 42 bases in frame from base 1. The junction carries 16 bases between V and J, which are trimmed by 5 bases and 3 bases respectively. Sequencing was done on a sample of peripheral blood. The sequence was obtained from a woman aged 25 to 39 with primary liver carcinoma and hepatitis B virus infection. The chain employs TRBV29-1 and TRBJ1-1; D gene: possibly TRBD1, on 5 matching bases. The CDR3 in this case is CSVCRQSGDTEAFF. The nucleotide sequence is TGCAGCGTTTGCAGACAGTCCGGGGACACTGAAGCTTTCTTT.